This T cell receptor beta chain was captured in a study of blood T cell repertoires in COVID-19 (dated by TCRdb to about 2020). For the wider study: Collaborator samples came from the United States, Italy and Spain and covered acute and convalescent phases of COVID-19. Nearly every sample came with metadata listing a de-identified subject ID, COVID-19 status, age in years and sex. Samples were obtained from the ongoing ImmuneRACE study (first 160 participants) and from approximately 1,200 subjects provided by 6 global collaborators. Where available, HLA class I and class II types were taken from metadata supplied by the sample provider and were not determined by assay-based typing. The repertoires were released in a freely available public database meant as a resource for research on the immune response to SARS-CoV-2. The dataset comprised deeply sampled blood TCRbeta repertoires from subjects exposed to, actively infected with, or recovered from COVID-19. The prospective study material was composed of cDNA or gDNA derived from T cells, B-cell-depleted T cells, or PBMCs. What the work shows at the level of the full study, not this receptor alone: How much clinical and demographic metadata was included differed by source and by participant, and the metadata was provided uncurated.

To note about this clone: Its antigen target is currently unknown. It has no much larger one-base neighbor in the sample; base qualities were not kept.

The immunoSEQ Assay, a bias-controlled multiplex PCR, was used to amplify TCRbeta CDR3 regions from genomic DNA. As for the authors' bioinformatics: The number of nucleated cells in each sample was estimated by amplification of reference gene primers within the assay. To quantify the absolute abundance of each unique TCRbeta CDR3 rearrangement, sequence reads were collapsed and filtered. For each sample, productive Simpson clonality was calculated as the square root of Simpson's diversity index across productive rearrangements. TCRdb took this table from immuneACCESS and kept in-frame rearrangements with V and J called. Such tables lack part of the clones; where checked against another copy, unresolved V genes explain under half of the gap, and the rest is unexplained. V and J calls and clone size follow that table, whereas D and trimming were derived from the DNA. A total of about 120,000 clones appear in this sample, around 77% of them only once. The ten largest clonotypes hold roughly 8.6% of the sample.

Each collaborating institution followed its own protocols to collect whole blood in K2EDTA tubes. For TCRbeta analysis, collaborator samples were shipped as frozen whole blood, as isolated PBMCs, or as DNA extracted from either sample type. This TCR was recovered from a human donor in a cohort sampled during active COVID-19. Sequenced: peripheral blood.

The nucleotides are TGTGCCAGCAGTCCTCCGACAGGTGGTAGGACTGAAGCTTTCTTT. Protein translation: CASSPPTGGRTEAFF. Rearrangement joined TRBV2 to TRBJ1-1; TRBD1 is a weak D gene call, 6 bases matching. Inclusive of the bounding cysteine and phenylalanine, the CDR3 is 15 residues long. CDR3 DNA is the only sequence kept; it has 45 bases, read in frame from the first base. According to the germline V gene, CDR1 reads SNHLY and CDR2 reads FYNNEI. V and J lose 5 bases and 5 bases, and a span of 18 bases separates them. This CDR3, with the reference TRBV2 and TRBJ1-1 proteins standing in past its ends, gives the full variable domain EPEVTQTPSHQVTQMGQEVILRCVPISNHLYFYWYRQILGQKVEFLVSFYNNEISEKSEIFDDQFSVERPDGSNFTLKIRSTKLEDSAMYFCASSPPTGGRTEAFFGQGTRLTVV.